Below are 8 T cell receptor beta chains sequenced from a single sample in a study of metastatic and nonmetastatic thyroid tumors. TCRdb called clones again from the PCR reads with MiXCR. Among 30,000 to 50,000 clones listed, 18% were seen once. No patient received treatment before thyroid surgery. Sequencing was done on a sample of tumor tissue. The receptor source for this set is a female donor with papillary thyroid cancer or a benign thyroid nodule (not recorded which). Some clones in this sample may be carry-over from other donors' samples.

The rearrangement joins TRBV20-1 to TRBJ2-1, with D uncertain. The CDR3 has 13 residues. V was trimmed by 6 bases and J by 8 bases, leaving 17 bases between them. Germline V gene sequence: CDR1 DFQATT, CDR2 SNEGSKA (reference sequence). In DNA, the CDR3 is TGCAGTGCGGACCTCGGGTCGGTGGATGAGCAGTTCTTC. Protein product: CSADLGSVDEQFF.

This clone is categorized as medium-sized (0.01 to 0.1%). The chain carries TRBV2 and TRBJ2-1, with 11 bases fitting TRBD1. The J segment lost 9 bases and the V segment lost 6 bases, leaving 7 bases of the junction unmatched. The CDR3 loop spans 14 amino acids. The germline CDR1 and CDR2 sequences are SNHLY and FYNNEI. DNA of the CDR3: TGTGCCAGCAGCCCCGGACAGGGGGCGGGTGAGCAGTTCTTC. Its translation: CASSPGQGAGEQFF.

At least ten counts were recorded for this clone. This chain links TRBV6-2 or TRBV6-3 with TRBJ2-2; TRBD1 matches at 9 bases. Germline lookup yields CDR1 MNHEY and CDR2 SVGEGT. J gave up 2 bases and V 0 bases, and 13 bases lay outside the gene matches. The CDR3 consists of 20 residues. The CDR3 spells CASSYSLSRRDRVNTGELFF. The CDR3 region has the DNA TGTGCCAGCAGTTACTCGTTATCCCGCCGGGACAGGGTTAACACCGGGGAGCTGTTTTTT.

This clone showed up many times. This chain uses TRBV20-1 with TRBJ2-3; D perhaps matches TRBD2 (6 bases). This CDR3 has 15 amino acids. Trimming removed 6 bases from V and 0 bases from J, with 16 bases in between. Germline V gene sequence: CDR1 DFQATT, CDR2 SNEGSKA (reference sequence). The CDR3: CSAVISGTSTDTQYF. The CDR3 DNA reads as TGCAGTGCCGTGATTAGCGGAACTAGCACAGATACGCAGTATTTT.

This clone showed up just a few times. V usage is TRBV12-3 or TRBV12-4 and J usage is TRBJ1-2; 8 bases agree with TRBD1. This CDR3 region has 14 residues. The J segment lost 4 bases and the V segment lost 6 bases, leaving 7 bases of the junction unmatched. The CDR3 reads CASSPSQGGYGYTF. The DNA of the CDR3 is TGTGCCAGCAGCCCATCACAGGGGGGCTATGGCTACACCTTC.

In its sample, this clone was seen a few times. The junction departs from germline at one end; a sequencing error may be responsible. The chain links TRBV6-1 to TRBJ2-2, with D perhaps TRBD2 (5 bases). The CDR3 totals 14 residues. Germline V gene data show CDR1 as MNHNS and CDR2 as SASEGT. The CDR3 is CASSDSRNTGELSF. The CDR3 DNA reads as TGTGCCAGCAGTGACAGTCGAAACACCGGGGAGCTGTCTTTT.

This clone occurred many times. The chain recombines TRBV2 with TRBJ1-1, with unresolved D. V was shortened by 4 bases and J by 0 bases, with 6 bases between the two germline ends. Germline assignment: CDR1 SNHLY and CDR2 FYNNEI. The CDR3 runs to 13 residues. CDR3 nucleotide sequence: TGTGCCAGCAGTGGTCGGCTGAACACTGAAGCTTTCTTT. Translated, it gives CASSGRLNTEAFF.

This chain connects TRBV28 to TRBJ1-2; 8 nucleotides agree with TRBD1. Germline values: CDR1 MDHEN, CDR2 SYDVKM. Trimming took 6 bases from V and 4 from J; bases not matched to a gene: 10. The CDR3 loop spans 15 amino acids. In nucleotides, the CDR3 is TGTGCCAGCAGGAAAACCGCCAGGGGGCCCTATGGCTACACCTTC. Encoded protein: CASRKTARGPYGYTF.